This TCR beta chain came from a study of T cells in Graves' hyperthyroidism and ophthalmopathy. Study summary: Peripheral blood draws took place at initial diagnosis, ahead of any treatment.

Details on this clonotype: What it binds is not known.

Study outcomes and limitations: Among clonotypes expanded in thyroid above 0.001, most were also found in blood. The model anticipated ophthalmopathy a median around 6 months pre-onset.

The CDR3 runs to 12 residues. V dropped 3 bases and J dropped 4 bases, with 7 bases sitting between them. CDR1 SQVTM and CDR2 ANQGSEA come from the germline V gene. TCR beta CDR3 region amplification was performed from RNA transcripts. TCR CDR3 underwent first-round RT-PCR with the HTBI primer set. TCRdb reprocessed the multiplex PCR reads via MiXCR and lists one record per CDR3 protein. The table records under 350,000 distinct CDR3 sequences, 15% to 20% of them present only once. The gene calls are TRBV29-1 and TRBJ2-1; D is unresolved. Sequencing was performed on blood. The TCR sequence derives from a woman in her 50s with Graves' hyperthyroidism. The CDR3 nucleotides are TGCAGCGTTGACACTAATTACAATGAGCAGTTCTTC. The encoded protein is CSVDTNYNEQFF.